This TCR beta chain was sequenced during a study of OX40 agonist ivuxolimab in advanced cancers. Study as a whole: Enrolled patients in dose escalation had cancers that were hepatocellular carcinoma, melanoma, renal cell or head and neck cancer. Broader study findings: Partial responders at 0.1-3.0 mg/kg showed near-lowest clonal expansion. CD4+ and CD8+ blood T cells expanded clonally by week 6 at 0.1 to 3.0 mg/kg. The mean number of expanded clones was higher in CD8+ T cells than in CD4+.

Per germline, CDR1 MDHEN and CDR2 SYDVKM. J lost 5 bases, V lost 6 bases, and 13 bases had no gene match. The CDR3 loop spans 17 amino acids. Comments on this clone: Antigen: not known.

Using immunoSEQ multiplex PCR, the repertoire was profiled, and TCRdb retains in-frame clones only, with some absent. This sample yields roughly 41,000 clones, of which around 73% are seen a single time; around 20% belongs to the top ten. The chain is built from TRBV28 and TRBJ2-1, with TRBD2 identical over 10 bases. This TCR came from an adult with an advanced solid tumor such as melanoma, head and neck, liver or kidney cancer. The source material was CD4+ or CD8+ T cells sorted from blood, sampled in a trial of the OX40 agonist ivuxolimab. In DNA, the CDR3 is TGTGCCAGCAGAAACCTCGTGGGACTAGCGAATAACAATGAGCAGTTCTTC. Translated, it gives CASRNLVGLANNNEQFF. Drawing the rest from reference TRBV28 and TRBJ2-1, the complete variable domain is DVKVTQSSRYLVKRTGEKVFLECVQDMDHENMFWYRQDPGLGLRLIYFSYDVKMKEKGDIPEGYSVSREKKERFSLILESASTNQTSMYLCASRNLVGLANNNEQFFGPGTRLTVL.